A selection of T cell receptor beta chains follows, all from one sample in a study of blood T cell repertoires in COVID-19. The assay was immunoSEQ multiplex PCR, and TCRdb's table has in-frame clones only and misses some. The sample shows 200,000 to 250,000 clones, 70% to 90% of them seen only once. The sample consisted of PBMCs or T cells enriched from blood (not recorded which). These receptors came from a man under 40 who had recovered from COVID-19. Both conserved end residues are part of each CDR3. The D gene is left open where the match is weak. Clone size is shown for a subset of rows, as once, few, many or a class of expanded clone.

V gene	J gene	clone size	D gene	CDR3 protein	CDR3 DNA
TRBV19	TRBJ1-1	once	NA	CASRKLGPTGRTEAFF	TGTGCCAGTAGAAAATTAGGCCCGACCGGGAGGACTGAAGCTTTCTTT
TRBV28	TRBJ1-2	NA	NA	CASSSGLTRYGYTF	TGTGCCAGCAGTTCGGGACTCACGAGGTATGGCTACACCTTC
TRBV2	TRBJ1-5	NA	NA	CASTGLSNQPQHF	TGTGCCAGCACCGGACTAAGCAATCAGCCCCAGCATTTT
TRBV10-3	TRBJ2-5	NA	NA	CAISDGKGGQTQYF	TGTGCCATCAGTGACGGGAAGGGGGGGCAGACCCAGTACTTC
TRBV28	TRBJ1-4	NA	NA	CASSPGGSEKLFF	TGTGCCAGCAGCCCTGGGGGGAGTGAAAAACTGTTTTTT
TRBV19	TRBJ1-3	NA	NA	CASSILTASGNTIYF	TGTGCCAGTAGTATTTTAACAGCCTCTGGAAACACCATATATTTT
TRBV5-1	TRBJ2-3	once	NA	CASSFGGRTDTQYF	TGCGCCAGCAGCTTCGGGGGTCGCACAGATACGCAGTATTTT
TRBV30	TRBJ2-4	NA	NA	CAWRSGVGQLF	TGTGCCTGGAGATCTGGGGTAGGACAGTTGTTC
TRBV11-2	TRBJ2-1	NA	NA	CASSGGLSNEQFF	TGTGCCAGCAGCGGCGGCCTATCTAATGAGCAGTTCTTC
TRBV19	TRBJ1-1	NA	NA	CASSIWGGRNTEAFF	TGTGCCAGTAGTATATGGGGGGGCCGTAACACTGAAGCTTTCTTT
TRBV7-2	TRBJ2-3	NA	NA	CASSLAGTPSTDTQYF	TGTGCCAGCAGCTTAGCAGGGACACCGAGCACAGATACGCAGTATTTT